These 5 T cell receptor beta chains were all obtained from the same sample, sequenced in a study of CD4 T cells in relation to SARS-CoV-2 and coronaviruses (dated by TCRdb to 2020 to 2023). Library prep was done by the immunoSEQ multiplex PCR assay. TCRdb obtained this table from immuneACCESS and retained in-frame rearrangements with V and J assigned. These tables miss some clones; where compared with another copy, unresolved V genes account for less than half of the shortfall, and the remainder is unexplained. The sample yields about 15,000 clones; roughly three quarters were counted once. Of the sample, about 17% is held by the ten largest clones. CD4+ T cells from unexposed donors were collected before the COVID-19 pandemic (2011-2018). Following 10 days of culture, the EasySep CD4+ T cell isolation kit was used to isolate CD4+ T cells. These receptors are not linked to any known antigen. Material for sequencing was CD4+ T cells from PBMCs, cultured in vitro. The receptor set was obtained from a human donor in good health.

V gene TRBV11-3 combines with J gene TRBJ2-1; tentative D call: TRBD1 (5 bases). The CDR3 has 12 residues. The ends were cut back, 6 bases at V and 9 bases at J, with 12 bases in the middle. CDR1 is SGHNT, CDR2 YENEEA, per germline. The CDR3 here is CASSLGAGEQFF. The CDR3 DNA sequence: TGTGCCAGCAGTCTAGGGGCCGGTGAGCAGTTCTTC.

Only a few counts were recorded for this clone. J is TRBJ2-1 and V is TRBV5-4; 7 bases match TRBD1. V was clipped by 3 bases and J by 0 bases; unmatched bases: 3. From germline, CDR1 is SGHNT and CDR2 YYREEE (reference sequence). This CDR3 contains 15 residues. In nucleotides, the CDR3 is TGTGCCAGCAGCTCCGGGACAGTCTCCTACAATGAGCAGTTCTTC. Translated: CASSSGTVSYNEQFF.

The chain is built from TRBV11-3 and TRBJ2-1, with 11 bases that match TRBD2. This CDR3 has 15 amino acids. Germline-derived CDR1 and CDR2 are SGHNT and YENEEA. The junction had 8 bases not matched to a gene; V was cut back by 5 bases and J by 8 bases. For the CDR3, the DNA is TGTGCCAGCAGCCTTAGCGGGAGGGCCGGGGATGAGCAGTTCTTC. Amino acid sequence: CASSLSGRAGDEQFF.

The chain recombines TRBV29-1 with TRBJ1-2; TRBD1 matches at 10 bases. This CDR3 is built from 13 residues. CDR1 is SQVTM, CDR2 ANQGSEA, per germline. Unmatched junction bases numbered 3, after V lost 5 bases and J lost 3 bases. CDR3 loop: CSVMTGGDYGYTF. In nucleotides, the CDR3 is TGCAGCGTTATGACAGGGGGCGACTATGGCTACACCTTC.

The chain couples TRBV18 to TRBJ2-5, with D unresolved. The CDR3 is 13 amino acids. Trimming took 2 bases from V and 0 from J, leaving 4 bases between them. Germline V gene sequence: CDR1 KGHSH, CDR2 LQKENI. The CDR3 reads CASSPEYQETQYF. In DNA, the CDR3 is TGTGCCAGCTCACCAGAGTACCAAGAGACCCAGTACTTC.